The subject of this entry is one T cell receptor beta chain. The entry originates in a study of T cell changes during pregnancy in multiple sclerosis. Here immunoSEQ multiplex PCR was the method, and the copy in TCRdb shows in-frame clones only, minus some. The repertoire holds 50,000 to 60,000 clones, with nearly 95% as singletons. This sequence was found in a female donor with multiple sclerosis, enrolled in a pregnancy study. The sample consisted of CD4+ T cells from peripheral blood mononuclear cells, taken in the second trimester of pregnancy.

The CDR3 sequence: CASSRGGGENTEAFF. CDR3 sequence (DNA): TGCGCCAGCAGCCGAGGGGGGGGAGAGAACACTGAAGCTTTCTTT. The gene calls are TRBV5-1 and TRBJ1-1; TRBD1 is a possible D gene (6 bases). The CDR3 totals 15 residues. Germline V gives CDR1 SGHRS, CDR2 YFSETQ. V was cut by 4 bases and J by 1 base, with 14 bases left in between.